The 27 T cell receptor beta chains presented below share a single source sample, sequenced in a study of cytomegalovirus exposure and HLA in healthy donors. PCR was performed using 60 Vbeta and 13 Jbeta primers. The assay was immunoSEQ multiplex PCR, and TCRdb's table has in-frame clones only and misses some. The table has 120,000 or so clones, less than 90% seen once. Sequences were obtained from PBMCs. Every receptor here comes from a man aged 18 to 30 in good health and CMV-seropositive.

This clone appeared once. The chain links TRBV2 to TRBJ2-5, with 8 bases fitting TRBD1. CDR3 length: 17 amino acids. V was pared by 4 bases and J by 1 base, with 11 bases of the junction left unmatched. Germline assignment: CDR1 SNHLY and CDR2 FYNNEI. DNA for the CDR3: TGTGCCAGCAGTGGCCCCTTTCAGGGGGCCCTCCAAGAGACCCAGTACTTC. It specifies CASSGPFQGALQETQYF.

The chain has TRBV11-3 and TRBJ2-7; 8 bases align to TRBD2. Germline CDR1 is SGHNT and CDR2 is YENEEA. The V segment lost 5 bases and the J segment 2 bases; nucleotides outside the gene matches: 8. This CDR3 is built from 15 residues. The DNA for the CDR3 is TGTGCCAGCAGCCCTAAGCGGGGGCCAACCTACGAGCAGTACTTC. Translating it yields CASSPKRGPTYEQYF.

The V gene is TRBV18, the J gene TRBJ1-4; 10 bases line up with TRBD1. The germline V gene has CDR1 KGHSH and CDR2 LQKENI. The CDR3 is 14 residues long. Germline trimming cut 6 bases from V and 8 bases from J; bases unmatched to any gene: 6. The CDR3: CASSPGQGNEKLFF. The DNA for the CDR3 is TGTGCCAGCTCCCCGGGACAGGGGAACGAAAAACTGTTTTTT.

The chain couples TRBV19 to TRBJ1-1; D is ambiguous. CDR3 size: 15 residues. Trimming pared 5 bases from V and 0 bases from J, leaving 13 bases between. Germline V gene sequence: CDR1 LNHDA, CDR2 SQIVND (reference sequence). CDR3 sequence (DNA): TGTGCCAGTAGTGTACTCCCTGGAGTGAACACTGAAGCTTTCTTT. Translating gives CASSVLPGVNTEAFF. The full variable domain, its missing parts supplied by reference TRBV19 and TRBJ1-1, is DGGITQSPKYLFRKEGQNVTLSCEQNLNHDAMYWYRQDPGQGLRLIYYSQIVNDFQKGDIAEGYSVSREKKESFPLTVTSAQKNPTAFYLCASSVLPGVNTEAFFGQGTRLTVV.

This chain uses TRBV7-9 with TRBJ2-5; TRBD1 might be the D (7 bases). Trimming took off 5 bases at V and 5 bases at J, with 21 bases between the two ends. The CDR3 totals 16 residues. The germline V gene has CDR1 SEHNR and CDR2 FQNEAQ (reference sequence). CDR3 region: CASSPLGGHGGETQYF. CDR3 in DNA: TGTGCCAGCAGCCCGCTAGGGGGCCATGGGGGGGAGACCCAGTACTTC.

The gene calls are TRBV19 and TRBJ2-4; 7 nucleotides align to TRBD2. The V gene's germline CDR1 is LNHDA and CDR2 SQIVND (reference sequence). Trimming cost V 3 bases and J 0 bases; bases outside gene matches: 5. The CDR3 has 16 residues. For the CDR3, the DNA is TGTGCCAGTAGTATGTTGGCGGGGGTAGCCAAAAACATTCAGTACTTC. This gives the protein CASSMLAGVAKNIQYF.

The chain combines TRBV6-6 with TRBJ2-3; D not resolved. CDR1 is MNHNY and CDR2 is SVGAGI in the germline V gene (reference sequence). Trimming took off 0 bases at V and 0 bases at J, with 4 bases between the two ends. The CDR3 covers 14 residues. CDR3 DNA sequence: TGTGCCAGCAGTTACTCGACTAGCACAGATACGCAGTATTTT. Its protein is CASSYSTSTDTQYF.

This clone was seen a handful of times. The CDR3 spells CASSRQGHGYTF. The DNA for the CDR3 is TGTGCCAGCAGTCGACAGGGCCATGGCTACACCTTC. The chain combines TRBV6-5 with TRBJ1-2; 7 bases align to TRBD1. This CDR3 contains 12 residues. The germline gives CDR1 MNHEY, CDR2 SVGAGI. The trim removed 5 bases at V and 6 bases at J, leaving 3 bases unmatched.

This clone was recorded only once. This chain uses TRBV21-1 with TRBJ1-4. TRBV21-1 corresponds to a pseudogene. CDR3 size: 18 residues. CDR3: CASSGTGSQGPASEKLFF. CDR3 bases: TGTGCCAGCAGCGGAACGGGATCCCAAGGCCCCGCTAGTGAAAAACTGTTTTTT.

This clone was seen once. The CDR3 region is CAWSVQGAGANVLTF. CDR3 DNA sequence: TGTGCCTGGAGTGTACAGGGGGCTGGGGCCAACGTCCTGACTTTC. The chain links TRBV30 to TRBJ2-6, with 8 bases identical to TRBD1. The germline V gene has CDR1 GTSNPN and CDR2 SVGIG (reference sequence). The ends lost 0 bases at V and 2 bases at J; junction bases unmatched: 0. CDR3 size: 15 residues.

The chain recombines TRBV5-5 with TRBJ1-1; 9 nucleotides match TRBD1. The CDR3 spans 14 residues. Per germline, CDR1 SGHKS and CDR2 YYEKEE (reference sequence). V shed 4 bases and J 4 bases; nucleotides not matched to a gene: 5. This CDR3 is CASSKGQGATEAFF. The CDR3 nucleotides are TGTGCCAGCAGCAAGGGACAGGGAGCCACTGAAGCTTTCTTT. Combining the CDR3 with reference TRBV5-5 and TRBJ1-1 gives the whole variable domain DAGVTQSPTHLIKTRGQQVTLRCSPISGHKSVSWYQQVLGQGPQFIFQYYEKEERGRGNFPDRFSARQFPNYSSELNVNALLLGDSALYLCASSKGQGATEAFFGQGTRLTVV.

The genes are TRBV6-6 and TRBJ1-2; D gene uncertain. CDR3 length: 16 residues. CDR1 and CDR2 from the germline V gene are MNHNY and SVGAGI (reference sequence). Deletions cut 0 bases from V and 4 bases from J, with 15 bases between. CDR3 sequence reads: CASSYSWAPMAYGYTF. As DNA, the CDR3 is TGTGCCAGCAGTTACTCCTGGGCACCAATGGCCTATGGCTACACCTTC.

This clone has just a few counts. The V gene is TRBV29-1, the J gene TRBJ2-7; D gene uncertain. There are 11 residues in the CDR3. V lost 6 bases to trimming and J lost 1 base, with 7 bases between them. Germline loops: CDR1 SQVTM, CDR2 ANQGSEA. The DNA of the CDR3 is TGCAGCGTGTCGGGTTCCTACGAGCAGTACTTC. Its translation: CSVSGSYEQYF.

The count of this clone is one. One junction end does not reproduce the germline sequence, and a read error may be involved. The V and J genes are TRBV28 and TRBJ1-6, with D possibly being TRBD1 (6 bases). Germline V CDR1 and CDR2: MDHEN, SYDVKM. This CDR3 has 16 residues. The CDR3 here is CASSLLGTMSNSPPHF. CDR3 nucleotides: TGTGCCAGCAGTTTATTAGGGACAATGAGCAATTCACCCCCCCACTTT.

The J gene is TRBJ1-1, the V gene TRBV13, with TRBD1 identical over 9 bases. The CDR3 spans 16 residues. The V gene end was trimmed by 2 bases and the J gene end by 4 bases; junction bases not matched to a gene: 8. Germline CDR1 and CDR2: PRHDT and FYEKMQ (reference sequence). CDR3 bases: TGTGCCAGCAGCTTATCACAGGGGGCGCGGGGCACTGAAGCTTTCTTT. As protein: CASSLSQGARGTEAFF.

V is TRBV11-2 and J is TRBJ1-2, with 10 bases that match TRBD1. The V gene end was trimmed by 1 base and the J gene end by 4 bases; junction bases not matched to a gene: 3. CDR3 length: 15 amino acids. CDR1 is SGHAT, CDR2 FQNNGV, per germline. CDR3 nucleotides: TGTGCCAGCAGCTTAGGCCGGACAGGGGGCTATGGCTACACCTTC. Translation: CASSLGRTGGYGYTF.

J is TRBJ1-1 and V is TRBV5-5; 9 nucleotides line up with TRBD1. The V segment lost 2 bases and the J segment 1 base; nucleotides outside the gene matches: 6. Germline loops: CDR1 SGHKS, CDR2 YYEKEE (reference sequence). CDR3 length: 16 amino acids. The CDR3 region has the DNA TGTGCCAGCAGCTTCCCGGGACAGGGATGGAACACTGAAGCTTTCTTT. Its translation is CASSFPGQGWNTEAFF. Complete variable domain (other parts from reference TRBV5-5 and TRBJ1-1): DAGVTQSPTHLIKTRGQQVTLRCSPISGHKSVSWYQQVLGQGPQFIFQYYEKEERGRGNFPDRFSARQFPNYSSELNVNALLLGDSALYLCASSFPGQGWNTEAFFGQGTRLTVV.

The chain combines TRBV5-1 with TRBJ1-5; 7 bases agree with TRBD1. The CDR3 extends over 13 amino acids. With V trimmed by 1 base and J by 5 bases, 0 bases remained unmatched. Germline assignment: CDR1 SGHRS and CDR2 YFSETQ. DNA for the CDR3: TGCGCCAGCAGCTTGACAGGGGATCAGCCCCAGCATTTT. Its translation: CASSLTGDQPQHF.

The CDR3 sequence is CASSTGTRSGTEAFF. The CDR3 nucleotides read TGTGCCAGTAGCACAGGGACCCGGAGCGGCACTGAAGCTTTCTTT. The chain carries TRBV19 and TRBJ1-1; D may be TRBD1 (6 bases). CDR1 is LNHDA and CDR2 is SQIVND in the germline V gene (reference sequence). Trimming removed 6 bases from V and 4 bases from J, with 18 bases in between. The CDR3 has 15 amino acids. The variable domain in full, with the rest retrieved from reference TRBV19 and TRBJ1-1, is DGGITQSPKYLFRKEGQNVTLSCEQNLNHDAMYWYRQDPGQGLRLIYYSQIVNDFQKGDIAEGYSVSREKKESFPLTVTSAQKNPTAFYLCASSTGTRSGTEAFFGQGTRLTVV.

This chain links TRBV7-8 with TRBJ1-1; TRBD1 might be the D (6 bases). The CDR3 has 13 residues. V dropped 3 bases and J dropped 4 bases, with 9 bases sitting between them. In germline, CDR1 is SGHVS, CDR2 FQNEAQ. For the CDR3, the DNA is TGTGCCAGCAGCTTTGCAGGGGCCACTGAAGCTTTCTTT. It translates to CASSFAGATEAFF.

The V call is TRBV4-1, the J call TRBJ2-5, with D possibly TRBD2 on 6 matching bases. Deletions cut 5 bases from V and 5 bases from J, with 21 bases between. The germline gives CDR1 MGHRA, CDR2 YSYEKL. CDR3 length: 16 residues. The CDR3 here is CASSDRTAWGEETQYF. As DNA, the CDR3 is TGCGCCAGCAGCGACCGGACTGCCTGGGGGGAGGAGACCCAGTACTTC.

The CDR3 nucleotides read TGTGCCAGCGAAAGGCGACAGGGATGGAATGGCTACACCTTC. Its protein is CASERRQGWNGYTF. The genes are TRBV21-1 and TRBJ1-2; TRBD1 reflects the table's D call only, with no check against the DNA. TRBV21-1 is reported as a pseudogene. CDR3 size: 14 residues.

This chain joins TRBV13 and TRBJ2-5; 7 bases fit TRBD1. The germline V gene encodes CDR1 PRHDT and CDR2 FYEKMQ (reference sequence). Germline trimming cut 5 bases from V and 5 bases from J; bases unmatched to any gene: 2. This CDR3 contains 12 residues. The CDR3 bases are TGTGCCAGCAGCACGGACAGGGAGACCCAGTACTTC. Amino acid sequence: CASSTDRETQYF.

The chain combines TRBV5-1 with TRBJ1-1; D remains unclear. This CDR3 is 14 amino acids long. CDR1 is SGHRS, CDR2 YFSETQ, per germline. The ends were cut back, 4 bases at V and 2 bases at J, with 12 bases in the middle. The CDR3 nucleotides read TGCGCCAGCAGCGTTTTTACGGGAAACACTGAAGCTTTCTTT. As protein: CASSVFTGNTEAFF.

This rearrangement joins TRBV6-6 to TRBJ1-6; a possible D gene is TRBD1 (5 bases). Germline CDR1 reads MNHNY; CDR2 reads SVGAGI (reference sequence). The ends were cut back, 4 bases at V and 10 bases at J, with 14 bases in the middle. This CDR3 comprises 14 residues. CDR3 nucleotides: TGTGCCAGCAGTTGGGACTCCTTGGGGTCACCCCTCCACTTT. Protein sequence: CASSWDSLGSPLHF.

A few counts support this clone. The chain joins TRBV6-1 to TRBJ2-3, with D possibly matching TRBD1 (6 bases). The CDR3 loop spans 14 amino acids. CDR1 MNHNS and CDR2 SASEGT come from the germline V gene. V dropped 7 bases and J dropped 2 bases, with 13 bases sitting between them. CDR3 nucleotides: TGTGCCAGCACCCTAGGACAGCTCACAGATACGCAGTATTTT. Amino acids: CASTLGQLTDTQYF.

J is TRBJ1-5 and V is TRBV11-2; D remains ambiguous. The germline gives CDR1 SGHAT, CDR2 FQNNGV. CDR3 size: 15 residues. The germline V and J ends were trimmed by 0 bases and 9 bases, with 15 bases remaining between them. CDR3 sequence reads: CASSLDKGGLGPQHF. The CDR3 DNA sequence: TGTGCCAGCAGCTTAGATAAAGGCGGCTTGGGGCCCCAGCATTTT.